Listed here are 3 T cell receptor beta chains from one sample, sequenced in a study of T cell responses to AZD1222 COVID-19 vaccine. Data came from immunoSEQ multiplex PCR; TCRdb stores just in-frame clones and leaves some out. Of some 150,000 clones detected, approximately 89% appear once; the ten largest clones hold less than 5.5%. The specimen was peripheral blood, collected on day 0 of AZD1222 vaccination. These TCRs come from an adult in good health.

This clone was counted a single time. The chain couples TRBV9 to TRBJ1-3; no clear D. Trimming shortened V by 4 bases and J by 0 bases, and 14 bases separated the two germline ends. Germline V gives CDR1 SGDLS, CDR2 YYNGEE. The CDR3 spans 16 residues. The CDR3: CASSPKGSSSGNTIYF. For the CDR3, the DNA is TGTGCCAGCAGCCCGAAAGGGTCTAGCTCTGGAAACACCATATATTTT.

J is TRBJ1-1 and V is TRBV18; unclear D gene. Germline assignment: CDR1 KGHSH and CDR2 LQKENI. Trimming left V 6 bases short and J 7 bases short, with 9 bases between. The CDR3 has 11 residues. For the CDR3, the DNA is TGTGCCAGCTCTTCGAGAGTTGAAGCTTTCTTT. Protein sequence: CASSSRVEAFF. Full variable domain (remainder filled in from reference TRBV18 and TRBJ1-1): NAGVMQNPRHLVRRRGQEARLRCSPMKGHSHVYWYRQLPEEGLKFMVYLQKENIIDESGMPKERFSAEFPKEGPSILRIQQVVRGDSAAYFCASSSRVEAFFGQGTRLTVV.

The chain couples TRBV12-3 or TRBV12-4 to TRBJ2-1; D is ambiguous. The CDR3 covers 13 residues. V gave up 7 bases and J gave up 4 bases, with 11 bases separating them. CDR3 protein: CASTPRLYNEQFF. In nucleotides, the CDR3 is TGTGCCAGCACCCCCCGGCTGTACAATGAGCAGTTCTTC.